These 24 T cell receptor beta chains came from one sample sequenced in a study of cytomegalovirus exposure and HLA in healthy donors. The method was immunoSEQ multiplex PCR; TCRdb's version includes in-frame clones alone and lacks a portion of them. The sample includes approximately 81,000 clones, approximately 93% of them seen just once. Sequencing was carried out using PBMCs. Every receptor here comes from a man aged 18 to 29 in good health and CMV-seronegative.

This sequence joins TRBV29-1 and TRBJ2-5, with a weak D call TRBD2 (6 bases). The V and J ends lost 0 bases and 5 bases respectively, with 16 bases between them. CDR3 size: 15 residues. Germline values: CDR1 SQVTM, CDR2 ANQGSEA. The CDR3: CSVEEWRGQRETQYF. Here the CDR3 DNA reads TGCAGCGTTGAAGAATGGAGGGGTCAGCGCGAGACCCAGTACTTC.

The J gene is TRBJ2-7, the V gene TRBV9; 9 bases line up with TRBD1. The V segment lost 4 bases and the J segment 4 bases; nucleotides outside the gene matches: 9. The CDR3 covers 15 residues. Germline V gene sequence: CDR1 SGDLS, CDR2 YYNGEE. CDR3 loop: CASSLTGTGIYEQYF. CDR3 nucleotides: TGTGCCAGCAGCTTAACCGGGACAGGGATTTACGAGCAGTACTTC.

This chain uses TRBV27 with TRBJ1-2; D uncertain. V was clipped by 2 bases and J by 7 bases, with 11 bases between them. The CDR3 length is 13 residues. From germline, CDR1 is MNHEY and CDR2 SMNVEV (reference sequence). CDR3 DNA: TGTGCCAGCAGTTTAAAGGAGGGCAGTGGCTACACCTTC. It is translated as CASSLKEGSGYTF.

CDR3 nucleotide sequence: TGCGCCAGCAGCCATCCCCCGACAGGGGGCGACCTAGGGGATGAAAAACTGTTTTTT. Its protein product is CASSHPPTGGDLGDEKLFF. V and J are TRBV4-1 and TRBJ1-4, with 10 bases aligning to TRBD1. Germline CDR1 and CDR2: MGHRA and YSYEKL. The trim removed 3 bases at V and 6 bases at J, leaving 16 bases unmatched. The CDR3 runs to 19 residues.

V gene TRBV9 combines with J gene TRBJ1-2; D is possibly TRBD1 (6 bases). The germline gives CDR1 SGDLS, CDR2 YYNGEE. V lost 3 bases and J lost 4, with 13 bases in between. The CDR3 covers 14 residues. CDR3 sequence: CASSGTDSGYGYTF. The CDR3 DNA follows: TGTGCCAGCAGCGGCACGGACAGTGGCTATGGCTACACCTTC.

The chain combines TRBV4-3 with TRBJ2-1; 14 nucleotides match TRBD2. V shed 5 bases and J 6 bases; nucleotides not matched to a gene: 6. Germline V gives CDR1 LGHNA, CDR2 YSLEER. This CDR3 comprises 16 residues. The CDR3: CASSDFGTSGSNEQFF. CDR3 sequence (DNA): TGCGCCAGCAGCGATTTCGGGACTAGCGGGAGCAATGAGCAGTTCTTC.

This chain uses TRBV6-1 with TRBJ1-2; D possibly corresponds to TRBD1 (6 bases). CDR1 and CDR2 (germline): MNHNS, SASEGT. Trimming cost V 1 base and J 4 bases, with 19 bases left between them. The CDR3 contains 17 residues. The CDR3 nucleotides are TGTGCCAGCAGTGAAGTGGGATCGGGGGGGGCTAGCTATGGCTACACCTTC. Translated, it gives CASSEVGSGGASYGYTF.

This clone was counted a few times. The chain is built from TRBV18 and TRBJ1-1; TRBD1 matches at 11 bases. The CDR3 runs to 16 residues. V lost 3 bases, J lost 2 bases, and 5 bases stayed unmatched. Looked up from germline, CDR1 is KGHSH and CDR2 is LQKENI. The CDR3: CASSPSRTGGNTEAFF. CDR3 DNA sequence: TGTGCCAGCTCACCTTCCAGGACAGGGGGCAACACTGAAGCTTTCTTT. Looking up the rest from reference TRBV18 and TRBJ1-1 gives the full variable domain: NAGVMQNPRHLVRRRGQEARLRCSPMKGHSHVYWYRQLPEEGLKFMVYLQKENIIDESGMPKERFSAEFPKEGPSILRIQQVVRGDSAAYFCASSPSRTGGNTEAFFGQGTRLTVV.

The chain is built from TRBV7-9 and TRBJ2-1; 7 nucleotides agree with TRBD2. The CDR3 runs to 18 residues. Germline V gene lookup returns CDR1 SEHNR and CDR2 FQNEAQ (reference sequence). The trim removed 5 bases at V and 0 bases at J, leaving 13 bases unmatched. CDR3 DNA sequence: TGTGCCAGCAGCCCATCGCCCGGGACTACTCACTCCTACAATGAGCAGTTCTTC. Encoded protein: CASSPSPGTTHSYNEQFF.

This rearrangement joins TRBV7-2 to TRBJ2-5; D is undetermined. CDR3 length: 15 amino acids. The germline V gene has CDR1 SGHTA and CDR2 FQGNSA. V lost 3 bases, J lost 0 bases, and 11 bases lay in between. This CDR3 is CASSFSLLNQETQYF. Written as DNA, the CDR3 is TGTGCCAGCAGCTTTTCCCTCCTAAACCAAGAGACCCAGTACTTC.

This sequence joins TRBV19 and TRBJ1-6; tentative D call: TRBD1 (6 bases). V was clipped by 1 base and J by 9 bases, with 13 bases between them. The CDR3 has 15 amino acids. Germline V gene lookup returns CDR1 LNHDA and CDR2 SQIVND (reference sequence). CDR3 loop: CASSIAGAIGSPLHF. CDR3 nucleotide sequence: TGTGCCAGTAGTATAGCAGGGGCTATAGGTTCACCCCTCCACTTT.

This chain joins TRBV11-3 and TRBJ1-1; no clear D gene. This CDR3 has 15 amino acids. Germline V gene lookup returns CDR1 SGHNT and CDR2 YENEEA. Between the trimmed V and J ends, which lost 0 bases and 1 base, there was a span of 9 bases. The CDR3 bases are TGTGCCAGCAGCTTAGAATCGTGGCAGAACACTGAAGCTTTCTTT. This encodes CASSLESWQNTEAFF.

This clone was detected once. V and J are TRBV7-9 and TRBJ2-7; 8 bases are shared with TRBD2. The CDR3 extends over 13 amino acids. The ends lost 1 base at V and 6 bases at J; junction bases unmatched: 2. CDR1 is SEHNR, CDR2 FQNEAQ, per germline (reference sequence). This CDR3 reads CASSLGLASEQYF. The CDR3 DNA reads TGTGCCAGCAGCTTAGGACTAGCGAGCGAGCAGTACTTC. The full variable domain, its missing parts supplied by reference TRBV7-9 and TRBJ2-7, is DTGVSQNPRHKITKRGQNVTFRCDPISEHNRLYWYRQTLGQGPEFLTYFQNEAQLEKSRLLSDRFSAERPKGSFSTLEIQRTEQGDSAMYLCASSLGLASEQYFGPGTRLTVT.

This sequence joins TRBV7-8 and TRBJ1-1, with D maybe TRBD1 (6 bases). This CDR3 is 19 amino acids long. Germline V gives CDR1 SGHVS, CDR2 FQNEAQ. Trimming left V 0 bases short and J 2 bases short, with 22 bases between. The CDR3 nucleotides are TGTGCCAGCAGCTTAGCGTCTACAGGGATATCTTGGGGAAACACTGAAGCTTTCTTT. Translated: CASSLASTGISWGNTEAFF.

This rearrangement joins TRBV7-2 to TRBJ2-7, with D unclear. Germline assignment: CDR1 SGHTA and CDR2 FQGNSA. Deletions cut 4 bases from V and 3 bases from J, with 7 bases between. CDR3 length: 12 amino acids. The CDR3 loop reads CASSSAHYEQYF. The CDR3 region has the DNA TGTGCCAGCAGCTCAGCCCACTACGAGCAGTACTTC.

CDR3 sequence reads: CASSTQGRSNEKLFF. The CDR3 DNA reads TGTGCCAGCAGTACGCAGGGGCGCTCTAATGAAAAACTGTTTTTT. The chain combines TRBV6-5 with TRBJ1-4; tentative D call: TRBD1 (6 bases). Germline V gene data show CDR1 as MNHEY and CDR2 as SVGAGI. This CDR3 is 15 amino acids long. V dropped 5 bases and J dropped 3 bases, with 13 bases sitting between them.

The chain couples TRBV5-6 to TRBJ1-1; 9 bases map to TRBD1. This CDR3 comprises 16 residues. Germline V gene data show CDR1 as SGHDT and CDR2 as YYEEEE. The V gene end was trimmed by 2 bases and the J gene end by 4 bases; junction bases not matched to a gene: 9. The CDR3 region is CASSFVSTGGRTEAFF. The CDR3, as DNA: TGTGCCAGCAGCTTTGTAAGTACAGGGGGCCGCACTGAAGCTTTCTTT.

This chain connects TRBV27 to TRBJ1-1; perhaps TRBD1 as D (6 bases). The V end was cut by 1 base, the J end by 5 bases, with 11 bases between. Germline V gene lookup returns CDR1 MNHEY and CDR2 SMNVEV (reference sequence). This CDR3 spans 14 amino acids. CDR3 in amino acids: CASSLLGGRTEAFF. CDR3 nucleotide sequence: TGTGCCAGCAGTTTATTGGGGGGGCGGACTGAAGCTTTCTTT.

The chain uses TRBV6-6 and TRBJ1-2; D is uncertain. Between the trimmed V and J ends, which lost 1 base and 6 bases, there was a span of 9 bases. The length of the CDR3 is 13 residues. Looked up from germline, CDR1 is MNHNY and CDR2 is SVGAGI (reference sequence). The CDR3 here is CASSYWASDGYTF. For the CDR3, the DNA is TGTGCCAGCAGTTACTGGGCCTCAGATGGCTACACCTTC.

The genes are TRBV2 and TRBJ1-5; the D is unclear. CDR1 and CDR2 (germline): SNHLY, FYNNEI. V lost 10 bases to trimming and J lost 6 bases, with 13 bases between them. The CDR3 consists of 12 residues. The CDR3 loop reads CATQTAGQPQHF. CDR3 DNA: TGTGCCACCCAAACGGCGGGTCAGCCCCAGCATTTT. The variable domain in full, completed from reference TRBV2 and TRBJ1-5, reads EPEVTQTPSHQVTQMGQEVILRCVPISNHLYFYWYRQILGQKVEFLVSFYNNEISEKSEIFDDQFSVERPDGSNFTLKIRSTKLEDSAMYFCATQTAGQPQHFGDGTRLSIL.

J is TRBJ1-1 and V is TRBV10-3; TRBD1 matches at 10 bases. The CDR3 covers 13 residues. J gave up 5 bases and V 9 bases, and 6 bases lay outside the gene matches. Germline V gives CDR1 ENHRY, CDR2 SYGVKD. DNA of the CDR3: TGTGCCATTGACAGGGGGCTGGGTACTGAAGCTTTCTTT. Translation gives CAIDRGLGTEAFF.

The chain links TRBV4-3 to TRBJ2-3, with TRBD1 matching 10 bases. With 1 base clipped from V and 5 bases from J, the junction kept 6 bases outside the gene matches. Germline lookup yields CDR1 LGHNA and CDR2 YSLEER. This CDR3 contains 16 residues. CDR3 residues: CASSQADRGLGDTQYF. The CDR3 coding sequence is TGCGCCAGCAGCCAAGCCGACAGGGGGCTTGGAGATACGCAGTATTTT.

The chain is built from TRBV19 and TRBJ1-6, with a possible D match to TRBD1 (5 bases). V was trimmed by 1 base and J by 10 bases, leaving 11 bases between them. This CDR3 is built from 14 residues. Germline V gene data show CDR1 as LNHDA and CDR2 as SQIVND (reference sequence). The CDR3 spells CASSIGDWSSPLHF. Here the CDR3 DNA reads TGTGCCAGTAGTATAGGGGACTGGAGCTCACCCCTCCACTTT.

The chain links TRBV19 to TRBJ2-7, with 8 bases that match TRBD1. The CDR3 length is 15 residues. Unmatched junction bases numbered 8, after V lost 3 bases and J lost 4 bases. Germline-derived CDR1 and CDR2 are LNHDA and SQIVND (reference sequence). The CDR3: CASSISWTGRYEQYF. In nucleotides, the CDR3 is TGTGCCAGTAGTATCTCCTGGACAGGGAGGTACGAGCAGTACTTC.